This TCR beta chain is drawn from a study of blood T cell repertoires in COVID-19. Study-wide background: PBMCs, B-cell-depleted T cells, or T cells were the source of the cDNA or gDNA that made up the material.

The germline gives CDR1 SGHNT, CDR2 YYREEE (reference sequence). V lost 0 bases, J lost 4 bases, and 13 bases lay in between. The CDR3 length is 15 residues. Cohort allocation depended upon clinical history that participants reported. Recovery among Cohort 3 donors was established by two negative PCRs, clearance, or symptom resolution. The protocol was immunoSEQ multiplex PCR, while the TCRdb copy is restricted to in-frame clones and leaves out a portion. Here the sample spans over 200,000 clones, approximately 90% being singletons. The specimen sequenced was PBMCs or T cells enriched from blood (not recorded which). This sequence was found in a man aged 30 to 39 who had recovered from COVID-19. The rearrangement links TRBV5-4 to TRBJ1-2; D is undetermined. The CDR3 DNA reads as TGTGCCAGCAGCTTGGAACAGCGGATGGGCTATGGCTACACCTTC. This sequence encodes CASSLEQRMGYGYTF.